The clone carrying this TCR beta chain was seen only a few times. Unique molecular identifiers were affixed to single, distinct cDNA molecules. A single record per CDR3 protein comes from TCRdb applying MiXCR to the 5' RACE reads. The data show 60,000 to 90,000 distinct CDR3 sequences, about a sixth seen once. The sample originates from a study of early T cells in non-severe SARS-CoV-2 infection. V dropped 4 bases and J dropped 7; count of bases not matched to a gene: 12. The CDR3 extends over 16 amino acids. From germline, CDR1 is SGDLS and CDR2 YYNGEE. The receptor was isolated from an adult who was a healthcare worker with PCR-confirmed SARS-CoV-2 infection or an uninfected control (not recorded which). The chain recombines TRBV9 with TRBJ2-2, with TRBD1 matching 8 bases. Sequencing was done on a sample of whole blood. The CDR3 is CASSPGQGIGNGELFF. The CDR3, as DNA: TGTGCCAGCAGCCCCGGACAGGGAATTGGTAACGGGGAGCTGTTTTTT.